These 18 T cell receptor beta chains were all obtained from the same sample, sequenced in a study of pediatric ulcerative colitis. Clones were sequenced by immunoSEQ multiplex PCR, and TCRdb holds only the in-frame ones, with some missing. The table lists around 61,000 clones, 86% of them singletons. Source material: blood. These receptors were obtained from a boy between 10 and 17 years old with severe ulcerative colitis.

The J gene is TRBJ2-2, the V gene TRBV25-1, with D tentatively TRBD2 (5 bases). Germline V CDR1 and CDR2: MGHDK, SYGVNS. The CDR3 is 15 amino acids. The ends were cut back, 1 base at V and 6 bases at J, with 12 bases in the middle. In DNA form, the CDR3 reads TGTGCCAGCAGTGAATCGCTAGTGAGGGCCGGGGAGCTGTTTTTT. Its translation is CASSESLVRAGELFF.

The J gene is TRBJ2-6, the V gene TRBV6-5, with D uncertain. The CDR3 runs 15 residues. V lost 8 bases to trimming and J lost 0 bases, with 11 bases between them. Germline V gives CDR1 MNHEY, CDR2 SVGAGI. In nucleotides, the CDR3 is TGTGCCAGCTCCCGAGGCCTCTCTGGGGCCAACGTCCTGACTTTC. Its translation is CASSRGLSGANVLTF.

V usage is TRBV4-2 and J usage is TRBJ2-7, with 10 bases identical to TRBD1. V lost 4 bases, J lost 3 bases, and 6 bases stayed unmatched. This CDR3 is 15 amino acids long. CDR1 and CDR2 from the germline V gene are LGHNA and YNFKEQ. CDR3 DNA sequence: TGTGCCAGCAGCCCGGGGGGGACAGGGGACTACGAGCAGTACTTC. As protein: CASSPGGTGDYEQYF.

The V gene is TRBV6-1, the J gene TRBJ1-4; D unresolved. The germline V and J ends were trimmed by 2 bases and 0 bases, with 19 bases remaining between them. CDR1 and CDR2 (germline): MNHNS, SASEGT. This CDR3 region has 19 residues. The CDR3 sequence is CASSEFPVGPTATNEKLFF. The CDR3 coding sequence is TGTGCCAGCAGTGAATTTCCCGTAGGGCCGACTGCAACTAATGAAAAACTGTTTTTT.

The genes are TRBV9 and TRBJ1-4; no clear D gene. The germline gives CDR1 SGDLS, CDR2 YYNGEE. V was trimmed by 2 bases and J by 0 bases, leaving 11 bases between them. The CDR3 is 16 amino acids. Here the CDR3 reads CASSVSGSTTNEKLFF. DNA for the CDR3: TGTGCCAGCAGCGTCAGTGGGTCCACAACTAATGAAAAACTGTTTTTT.

The chain has TRBV4-1 and TRBJ1-1; no clear D gene. This CDR3 comprises 14 residues. V dropped 0 bases and J dropped 1 base, with 6 bases sitting between them. Germline assignment: CDR1 MGHRA and CDR2 YSYEKL. CDR3: CASSQEAGNTEAFF. DNA for the CDR3: TGCGCCAGCAGCCAAGAGGCGGGGAACACTGAAGCTTTCTTT.

The chain joins TRBV7-6 to TRBJ2-7, with 8 bases identical to TRBD2. CDR3 length: 15 residues. CDR1 and CDR2 (germline): SGHVS, FNYEAQ. Losses at the gene ends were 3 bases for V and 1 base for J; bases not matched to a gene: 5. Here the CDR3 reads CASSFSGKDSYEQYF. DNA of the CDR3: TGTGCCAGCAGCTTTAGCGGGAAGGATTCCTACGAGCAGTACTTC.

This clone was recorded a few times. The V and J genes are TRBV19 and TRBJ1-2; 9 nucleotides match TRBD1. The ends lost 7 bases at V and 0 bases at J; junction bases unmatched: 9. CDR3 length: 16 residues. Germline V gene lookup returns CDR1 LNHDA and CDR2 SQIVND (reference sequence). This chain's CDR3 is CASTLQGQGSNYGYTF. Written as DNA, the CDR3 is TGTGCCAGTACCCTCCAGGGACAGGGATCTAACTATGGCTACACCTTC.

This chain connects TRBV7-8 to TRBJ2-1; 8 bases line up with TRBD2. CDR1 and CDR2 from the germline V gene are SGHVS and FQNEAQ. Unmatched junction bases numbered 19, after V lost 5 bases and J lost 10 bases. This CDR3 is 17 amino acids long. The CDR3 sequence is CASSLRGAGGIGGEQFF. CDR3 nucleotide sequence: TGTGCCAGCAGCCTCCGTGGGGCGGGAGGTATTGGGGGCGAGCAGTTCTTC. The entire variable domain, with the rest obtained from reference TRBV7-8 and TRBJ2-1, is as follows: GAGVSQSPRYKVAKRGQDVALRCDPISGHVSLFWYQQALGQGPEFLTYFQNEAQLDKSGLPSDRFFAERPEGSVSTLKIQRTQQEDSAVYLCASSLRGAGGIGGEQFFGPGTRLTVL.

The genes are TRBV25-1 and TRBJ1-1; no clear D. V lost 2 bases and J 1 base, leaving 8 bases between the germline ends. This CDR3 is built from 14 residues. Germline values: CDR1 MGHDK, CDR2 SYGVNS. The CDR3 DNA follows: TGTGCCAGCAGTGAACGGACGGAGAACACTGAAGCTTTCTTT. Translated, it gives CASSERTENTEAFF.

The J gene is TRBJ2-1, the V gene TRBV25-1, with D perhaps TRBD1 (5 bases). This CDR3 is built from 15 residues. The germline gives CDR1 MGHDK, CDR2 SYGVNS. The germline V and J ends were trimmed by 4 bases and 5 bases, with 15 bases remaining between them. The CDR3 loop is CASSASGFVDNEQFF. The CDR3 bases are TGTGCCAGCAGTGCTTCAGGGTTCGTGGACAATGAGCAGTTCTTC.

This chain's CDR3 is CASSEVEMGQASPDTQYF. CDR3 DNA sequence: TGTGCCAGCAGTGAGGTCGAAATGGGACAGGCGTCCCCAGATACGCAGTATTTT. The chain uses TRBV2 and TRBJ2-3; 8 nucleotides agree with TRBD1. CDR3 size: 18 residues. The germline CDR1 and CDR2 sequences are SNHLY and FYNNEI. V shed 3 bases, J shed 4 bases, and the junction held 15 bases outside the gene matches.

This chain uses TRBV14 with TRBJ2-7; 7 nucleotides line up with TRBD1. There are 13 residues in the CDR3. Trimming removed 7 bases from V and 10 bases from J; junction bases left unmatched: 13. Germline CDR1 reads SGHDN; CDR2 reads FVKESK. The CDR3 region has the DNA TGTGCCAGCACCATTACAGGGGCGGCCGCCCAGTACTTC. Its protein is CASTITGAAAQYF.

The chain joins TRBV7-9 to TRBJ2-7; D perhaps matches TRBD1 (6 bases). The CDR3 is made up of 14 amino acids. Germline values: CDR1 SEHNR, CDR2 FQNEAQ (reference sequence). Deletions cut 1 base from V and 5 bases from J, with 12 bases between. Written as DNA, the CDR3 is TGTGCCAGCAGCTTAGACGGGACAACAGACGAGCAGTACTTC. It codes for CASSLDGTTDEQYF.

This rearrangement joins TRBV5-1 to TRBJ2-2, with TRBD2 matching 10 bases. CDR1 and CDR2 from the germline V gene are SGHRS and YFSETQ. V gave up 2 bases and J gave up 1 base; unmatched junction bases: 5. The CDR3 runs 17 residues. The CDR3 DNA reads TGCGCCAGCAGCTTTCTAGCGGGAGCGGTGAACACCGGGGAGCTGTTTTTT. Translation gives CASSFLAGAVNTGELFF.

This chain joins TRBV30 and TRBJ2-3; D uncertain. CDR1 and CDR2 (germline): GTSNPN, SVGIG (reference sequence). The V end was cut by 3 bases, the J end by 0 bases, with 10 bases between. This CDR3 has 14 amino acids. CDR3 in DNA: TGTGCCTGGAGCGAAACTATTAGCACAGATACGCAGTATTTT. Translation gives CAWSETISTDTQYF. Full variable domain (rest looked up from reference TRBV30 and TRBJ2-3): SQTIHQWPATLVQPVGSPLSLECTVEGTSNPNLYWYRQAAGRGLQLLFYSVGIGQISSEVPQNLSASRPQDRQFILSSKKLLLSDSGFYLCAWSETISTDTQYFGPGTRLTVL.

The rearrangement joins TRBV6-1 to TRBJ1-5, with D perhaps TRBD1 (6 bases). The CDR3 length is 12 residues. The germline V and J ends were trimmed by 10 bases and 4 bases, with 11 bases remaining between them. Germline V lookup: CDR1 MNHNS, CDR2 SASEGT. The CDR3 reads CATGGTNQPQHF. CDR3 DNA sequence: TGTGCCACCGGCGGGACAAATCAGCCCCAGCATTTT.

On this clone: Other DNA sequences of this sample code for an identical CDR3. The rearrangement uses TRBV25-1 and TRBJ2-7; D is undetermined. Trimming left V 3 bases short and J 4 bases short, with 4 bases between. The CDR3 length is 11 residues. Germline lookup yields CDR1 MGHDK and CDR2 SYGVNS. CDR3 in DNA: TGTGCCAGCAGTGAGGGATACGAGCAGTACTTC. This encodes CASSEGYEQYF.